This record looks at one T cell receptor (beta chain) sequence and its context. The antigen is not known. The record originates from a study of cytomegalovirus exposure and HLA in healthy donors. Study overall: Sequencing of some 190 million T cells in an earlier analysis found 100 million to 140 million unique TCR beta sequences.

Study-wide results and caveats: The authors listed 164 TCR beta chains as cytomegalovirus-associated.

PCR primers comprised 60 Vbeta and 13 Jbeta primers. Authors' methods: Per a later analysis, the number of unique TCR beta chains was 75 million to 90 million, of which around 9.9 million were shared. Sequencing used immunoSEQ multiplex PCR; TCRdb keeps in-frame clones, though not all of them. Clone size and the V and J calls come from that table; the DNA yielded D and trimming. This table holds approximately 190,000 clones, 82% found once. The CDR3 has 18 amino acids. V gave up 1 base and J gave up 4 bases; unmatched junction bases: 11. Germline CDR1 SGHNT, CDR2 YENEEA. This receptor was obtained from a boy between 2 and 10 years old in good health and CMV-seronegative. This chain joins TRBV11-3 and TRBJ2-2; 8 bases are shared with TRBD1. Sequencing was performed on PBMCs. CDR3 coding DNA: TGTGCCAGCAGCTTAGTTCCGTCGCCAGGGGGCATCACCGGGGAGCTGTTTTTT. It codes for CASSLVPSPGGITGELFF.